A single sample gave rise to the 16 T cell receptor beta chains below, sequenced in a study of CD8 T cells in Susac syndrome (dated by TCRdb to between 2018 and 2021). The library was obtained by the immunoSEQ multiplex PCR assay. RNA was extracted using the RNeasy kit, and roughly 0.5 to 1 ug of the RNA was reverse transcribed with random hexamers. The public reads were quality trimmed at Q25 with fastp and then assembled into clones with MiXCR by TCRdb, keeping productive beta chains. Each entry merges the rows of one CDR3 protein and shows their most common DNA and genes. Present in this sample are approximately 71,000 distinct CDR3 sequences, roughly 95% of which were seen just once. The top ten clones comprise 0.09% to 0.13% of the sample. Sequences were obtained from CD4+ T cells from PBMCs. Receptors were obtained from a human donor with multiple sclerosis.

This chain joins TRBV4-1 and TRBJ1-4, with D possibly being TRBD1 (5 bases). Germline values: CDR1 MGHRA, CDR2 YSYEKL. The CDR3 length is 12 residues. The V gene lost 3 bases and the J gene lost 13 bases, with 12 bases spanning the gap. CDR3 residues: CASSHGGVRLFF. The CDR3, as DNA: TGCGCCAGCAGCCACGGGGGAGTTCGACTGTTTTTT.

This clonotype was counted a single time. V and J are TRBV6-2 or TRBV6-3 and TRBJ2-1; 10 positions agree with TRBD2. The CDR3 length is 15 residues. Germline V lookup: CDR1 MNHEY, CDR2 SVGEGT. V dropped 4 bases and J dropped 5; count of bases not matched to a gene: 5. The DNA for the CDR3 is TGTGCCAGCAGTTTCTTAGCGGGGGGTAACAATGAGCAGTTCTTC. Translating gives CASSFLAGGNNEQFF.

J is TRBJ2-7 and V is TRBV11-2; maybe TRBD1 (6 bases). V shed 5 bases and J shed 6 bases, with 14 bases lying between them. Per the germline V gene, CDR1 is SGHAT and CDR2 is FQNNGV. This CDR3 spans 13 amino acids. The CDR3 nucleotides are TGTGCCAGCAGCCTGGACAGAGAAGGCGAGCAGTACTTC. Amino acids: CASSLDREGEQYF. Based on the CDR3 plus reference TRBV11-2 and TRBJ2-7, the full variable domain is EAGVAQSPRYKIIEKRQSVAFWCNPISGHATLYWYQQILGQGPKLLIQFQNNGVVDDSQLPKDRFSAERLKGVDSTLKIQPAKLEDSAVYLCASSLDREGEQYFGPGTRLTVT.

CDR3 region: CASRQGANTEAFF. The CDR3, as DNA: TGTGCCAGCAGACAGGGTGCGAACACTGAAGCTTTCTTT. The rearrangement joins TRBV12-3 or TRBV12-4 to TRBJ1-1; maybe TRBD1 (6 bases). V lost 6 bases and J 1 base, leaving 9 bases between the germline ends. This CDR3 has 13 residues.

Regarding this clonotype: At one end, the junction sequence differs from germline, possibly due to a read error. The CDR3 DNA follows: TGCAGTGCTAGAGTTCCCAGCGGGGCCCAAGAGACTCAGTACTTC. This codes for CSARVPSGAQETQYF. V gene TRBV20-1 combines with J gene TRBJ2-5; 7 bases are shared with TRBD2. The CDR3 consists of 15 residues. Germline CDR1 is DFQATT and CDR2 is SNEGSKA (reference sequence).

As DNA, the CDR3 is TGTGCCAGCAGCTTGGCGGGACAGGGGGCAGCAGATACGCAGTATTTT. The encoded protein is CASSLAGQGAADTQYF. The gene calls are TRBV5-5 and TRBJ2-3, with 12 bases lining up with TRBD1. Germline-derived CDR1 and CDR2 are SGHKS and YYEKEE (reference sequence). After removal of 0 bases from V and 4 bases from J, the junction contained 3 bases not matched to a gene. The CDR3 is 16 residues long.

This CDR3 is CASVGDGNEQFF. CDR3 nucleotides: TGTGCCAGCGTAGGCGACGGCAATGAGCAGTTCTTC. This sequence joins TRBV2 and TRBJ2-1; D unclear. Germline lookup yields CDR1 SNHLY and CDR2 FYNNEI. This CDR3 contains 12 residues. The V and J ends lost 8 bases and 6 bases respectively, with 11 bases between them.

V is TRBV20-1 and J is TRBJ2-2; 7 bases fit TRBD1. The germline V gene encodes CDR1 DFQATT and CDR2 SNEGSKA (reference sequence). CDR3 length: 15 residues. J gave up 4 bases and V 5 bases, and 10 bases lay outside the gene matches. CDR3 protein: CSAADRERLTGELFF. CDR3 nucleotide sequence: TGCAGTGCTGCTGACAGGGAGCGACTCACCGGGGAGCTGTTTTTT.

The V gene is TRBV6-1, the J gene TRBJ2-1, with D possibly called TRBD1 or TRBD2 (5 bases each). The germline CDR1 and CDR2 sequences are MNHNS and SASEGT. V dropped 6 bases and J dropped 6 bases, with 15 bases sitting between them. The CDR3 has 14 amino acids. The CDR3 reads CASSRGWGSNEQFF. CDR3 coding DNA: TGTGCCAGCAGCAGAGGGTGGGGGTCCAATGAGCAGTTCTTC.

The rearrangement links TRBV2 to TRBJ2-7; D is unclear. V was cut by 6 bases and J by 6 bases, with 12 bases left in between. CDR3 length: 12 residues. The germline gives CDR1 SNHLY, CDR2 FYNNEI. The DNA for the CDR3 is TGTGCCAGCAGCGCCCTTCGGGTCGAGCAGTACTTC. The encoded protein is CASSALRVEQYF.

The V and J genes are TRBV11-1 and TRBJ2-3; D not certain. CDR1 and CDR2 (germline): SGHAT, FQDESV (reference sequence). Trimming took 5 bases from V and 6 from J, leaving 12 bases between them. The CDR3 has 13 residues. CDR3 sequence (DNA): TGTGCCAGCAGCCCCCGAGTTCGGGATACGCAGTATTTT. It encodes CASSPRVRDTQYF. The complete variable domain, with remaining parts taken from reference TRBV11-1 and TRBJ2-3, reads EAEVAQSPRYKITEKSQAVAFWCDPISGHATLYWYRQILGQGPELLVQFQDESVVDDSQLPKDRFSAERLKGVDSTLKIQPAELGDSAMYLCASSPRVRDTQYFGPGTRLTVL.

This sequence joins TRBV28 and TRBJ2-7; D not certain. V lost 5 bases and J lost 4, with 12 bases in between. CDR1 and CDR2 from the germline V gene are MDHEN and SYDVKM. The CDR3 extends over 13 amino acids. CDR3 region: CASSPRILYEQYF. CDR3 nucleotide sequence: TGTGCCAGCAGTCCGCGGATCCTTTACGAGCAGTACTTC.

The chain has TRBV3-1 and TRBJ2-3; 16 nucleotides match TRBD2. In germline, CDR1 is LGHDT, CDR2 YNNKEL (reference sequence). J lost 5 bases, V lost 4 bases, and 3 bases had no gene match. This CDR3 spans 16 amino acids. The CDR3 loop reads CASSRGTSGGEDTQYF. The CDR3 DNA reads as TGTGCCAGCAGCCGAGGGACTAGCGGGGGGGAAGATACGCAGTATTTT.

This chain's CDR3 is CASSEGGTGLYEQYF. CDR3 DNA: TGTGCCAGCAGTGAAGGGGGGACAGGGCTCTACGAGCAGTACTTC. The chain joins TRBV6-1 to TRBJ2-7; 9 bases align to TRBD1. After removal of 1 base from V and 3 bases from J, the junction contained 4 bases not matched to a gene. The CDR3 consists of 15 residues. The germline CDR1 and CDR2 sequences are MNHNS and SASEGT.

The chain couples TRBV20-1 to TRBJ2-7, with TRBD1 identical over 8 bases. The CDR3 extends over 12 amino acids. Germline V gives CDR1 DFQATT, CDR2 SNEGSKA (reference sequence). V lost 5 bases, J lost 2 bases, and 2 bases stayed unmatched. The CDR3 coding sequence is TGCAGTGCTGGACAGGGAGCCTACGAGCAGTACTTC. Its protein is CSAGQGAYEQYF.

The CDR3 loop is CASSFPGQGVYNEQFF. The CDR3 DNA reads as TGTGCCAGCAGCTTTCCGGGACAGGGAGTGTACAATGAGCAGTTCTTC. The chain recombines TRBV7-8 with TRBJ2-1; 9 bases are a match to TRBD1. Germline trimming cut 3 bases from V and 4 bases from J; bases unmatched to any gene: 7. The germline V gene has CDR1 SGHVS and CDR2 FQNEAQ. The CDR3 is 16 residues long.